This T cell receptor beta chain was recovered during a study of T cell responses to AZD1222 COVID-19 vaccine. For this clone: Its antigen is as yet unknown.

The germline gives CDR1 MGHDK, CDR2 SYGVNS. With V trimmed by 4 bases and J by 4 bases, 6 bases remained unmatched. CDR3 length: 15 residues. Study-level results: Baseline seropositivity occurred in only a handful of AZD1222 recipients. Samples come after the peak T cell response, not at day 14.

The assay was immunoSEQ multiplex PCR, and TCRdb's table has in-frame clones only and misses some. The sample holds roughly 130,000 clones; 88% are singletons and the top ten take about 19%. The sample in question was peripheral blood, obtained on day 0 of MenACWY control vaccination. V usage is TRBV25-1 and J usage is TRBJ1-3, with TRBD1 matching 8 bases. This clonotype originated in an adult in good health. CDR3 sequence reads: CASSGTGTGGNTIYF. CDR3 bases: TGTGCCAGCAGTGGCACCGGGACAGGAGGAAACACCATATATTTT.